A selection of T cell receptor beta chains follows, all from one sample in a study of blood T cells in healthy people across ages. TCRdb recomputed calls from the 5' RACE reads with MiXCR, one row per CDR3 protein. The sample contains 550,000 to 650,000 distinct CDR3 sequences, approximately 30% of which appear only once. Sequencing was performed on blood. Source of these receptors: a woman aged 80 or over in good health. CDR3s include the opening cysteine and the closing phenylalanine or tryptophan. D genes are given only for firm matches. A row's size may be missing; if present it is once, few, many or a size class.

CASSFRPAGTNTGELFF	TGTGCCAGCAGCTTCCGTCCAGCGGGGACGAACACCGGGGAGCTGTTTTTT	many	TRBJ2-2	17	TRBV11-1	TRBD2
CASSLGSLSPYGYTF	TGTGCCAGCAGCTTAGGAAGCCTTAGTCCCTATGGCTACACCTTC	many	TRBJ1-2	15	TRBV7-2	.
CASSSGGTTQETQYF	TGCGCCAGCAGCTCCGGGGGGACTACACAAGAGACCCAGTACTTC	.	TRBJ2-5	15	TRBV5-1	TRBD2
CASSLGLLRGRNTEAFF	TGCGCCAGCAGCTTGGGGTTACTCAGGGGGCGGAACACTGAAGCTTTCTTT	many	TRBJ1-1	17	TRBV5-1	TRBD1
CASSLALAGGSGAGELFF	TGTGCCAGCAGCCTAGCACTAGCGGGGGGATCGGGGGCCGGGGAGCTGTTTTTT	few	TRBJ2-2	18	TRBV7-2	TRBD2
CASSVYGAGGRDTQYF	TGTGCCAGCAGCGTATATGGTGCGGGGGGCAGAGATACGCAGTATTTT	few	TRBJ2-3	16	TRBV9	TRBD2
CAWGTGFGAYEQYF	TGTGCCTGGGGAACAGGCTTCGGGGCCTACGAGCAGTACTTC	many	TRBJ2-7	14	TRBV30	.
CASSLIGTDRNEQFF	TGTGCCAGCAGCTTAATCGGGACCGACCGCAATGAGCAGTTCTTC	few	TRBJ2-1	15	TRBV7-9	.
CASSQGGRGIQETQYF	TGTGCCAGCAGCCAAGGCGGGCGGGGGATCCAAGAGACCCAGTACTTC	many	TRBJ2-5	16	TRBV4-2	TRBD2
CASRASAGKPEQFF	TGTGCCAGCAGGGCTTCGGCGGGGAAGCCTGAGCAGTTCTTC	many	TRBJ2-1	14	TRBV7-9	.
CSAWTLAGGYNEQFF	TGCAGTGCTTGGACCCTAGCGGGGGGGTACAATGAGCAGTTCTTC	many	TRBJ2-1	15	TRBV20-1	TRBD2
CASSSHRVSNQPQHF	TGTGCCAGCAGCTCCCACAGGGTTAGCAATCAGCCCCAGCATTTT	few	TRBJ1-5	15	TRBV6-1	.
CASSWDTSNSPLHF	TGTGCCAGCAGTTGGGACACCTCTAATTCACCCCTCCACTTT	many	TRBJ1-6	14	TRBV6-5	.
CASSPTRRGQRYGYTF	TGTGCCAGCAGCCCTACCCGCAGGGGGCAGAGGTATGGCTACACCTTC	many	TRBJ1-2	16	TRBV27	TRBD1
CAAGENTEAFF	TGTGCGGCGGGTGAAAACACTGAAGCTTTCTTT	.	TRBJ1-1	11	TRBV7-9	.
CASSQERGRSPLHF	TGTGCCAGCAGTCAAGAGAGGGGTCGGTCACCCCTCCACTTT	.	TRBJ1-6	14	TRBV6-5	.
CASSSPGQGIAGYTF	TGTGCCAGCAGCTCGCCGGGACAGGGGATAGCTGGCTACACCTTC	few	TRBJ1-2	15	TRBV11-2	TRBD1
CASSAGYRTGELFF	TGTGCCAGCAGTGCGGGCTATCGGACCGGGGAGCTGTTTTTT	.	TRBJ2-2	14	TRBV2	.
CASSFQGANTEAFF	TGTGCCAGCAGTTTTCAGGGGGCGAACACTGAAGCTTTCTTT	.	TRBJ1-1	14	TRBV28	TRBD1
CASTMGQWYGYTF	TGTGCCAGCACCATGGGACAGTGGTATGGCTACACCTTC	.	TRBJ1-2	13	TRBV5-5	TRBD1
CASSLGSTTEAFF	TGTGCCAGCAGCCTGGGATCTACCACTGAAGCTTTCTTT	.	TRBJ1-1	13	TRBV3-1	.
CSASSRGRNQETQYF	TGCAGTGCTAGCTCGCGGGGGCGCAACCAAGAGACCCAGTACTTC	many	TRBJ2-5	15	TRBV20-1	.
CSVTYGGNTEAFF	TGCAGCGTTACGTACGGGGGTAACACTGAAGCTTTCTTT	many	TRBJ1-1	13	TRBV29-1	.